The 5 T cell receptor beta chains below all came from one sample that was sequenced in a study of CD8 T cells in Susac syndrome. RNA amounts of 0.5 to 1 ug underwent reverse transcription with random hexamers. TCRdb redid the calling of the immunoSEQ multiplex PCR reads with MiXCR, one entry per CDR3 protein. The data contain 200,000 to 300,000 distinct CDR3 sequences, about 95% of them singletons. The specimen was CD4+ T cells from PBMCs. These receptors all come from a human donor with Susac syndrome.

The chain recombines TRBV29-1 with TRBJ1-2, with D hard to call. Trimming stripped 6 bases from V and 2 bases from J, with 7 bases between. In germline, CDR1 is SQVTM, CDR2 ANQGSEA. The length of the CDR3 is 11 residues. The CDR3: CSVEGNYGYTF. The CDR3, as DNA: TGCAGCGTGGAGGGAAACTATGGCTACACCTTC.

The V and J genes are TRBV7-3 and TRBJ2-5; tentative D call: TRBD2 (6 bases). CDR3 size: 14 residues. Trimming took off 2 bases at V and 4 bases at J, with 11 bases between the two ends. The germline gives CDR1 SGHTA, CDR2 FQGTGA. The CDR3 DNA reads as TGTGCCAGCAGCTTACGGCGGGATCCAGAGACCCAGTACTTC. It encodes CASSLRRDPETQYF.

The rearrangement joins TRBV5-1 to TRBJ2-7, with D perhaps matching TRBD2 (5 bases). Trimming cost V 5 bases and J 3 bases, with 15 bases left between them. The CDR3 contains 14 residues. Germline V lookup: CDR1 SGHRS, CDR2 YFSETQ. The CDR3 loop reads CASRREAGYYEQYF. The DNA of the CDR3 is TGCGCCAGCAGGCGAGAGGCGGGTTACTACGAGCAGTACTTC.

The chain uses TRBV30 and TRBJ2-2; D perhaps matches TRBD2 (5 bases). CDR3 length: 15 amino acids. V was pared by 2 bases and J by 5 bases, with 15 bases between. The germline V gene encodes CDR1 GTSNPN and CDR2 SVGIG (reference sequence). The CDR3 reads CAWSKTSRGTGELFF. Written as DNA, the CDR3 is TGTGCCTGGAGTAAGACCTCAAGAGGGACCGGGGAGCTGTTTTTT.

For the CDR3, the DNA is TGTGCCAGCAGCGTATCCGGGACAGCCCAAGAGACCCAGTACTTC. As protein: CASSVSGTAQETQYF. The gene calls are TRBV9 and TRBJ2-5; 7 bases agree with TRBD1. The CDR3 is 15 amino acids. CDR1 is SGDLS and CDR2 is YYNGEE in the germline V gene. Trimming cost V 1 base and J 1 base; bases outside gene matches: 4.